In this sample, the clone carrying this T cell receptor (beta chain) is hyperexpanded. No antigen is known for it. TRBV12-4/TRBJ1-2 clonotypes were amplified with adaptor-ligated barcode primers. MiXCR, run by TCRdb on the multiplex PCR reads, gives a single entry per CDR3 protein. The data show more than 250 distinct CDR3 sequences, with about 19% seen just once and approximately 37% held by the top ten. Study-level results: About an eighth of tumor Treg sequences matched naive CD4+ cells. Greatest tumor Treg TCR overlap was with tumor naive CD4+ cells.

The V end lost 3 bases, the J end lost 3 bases, and 5 bases lay between the germline ends. The CDR3 is 12 residues long. Cells sorted as Tregs were CD4+, CD25+ and CD127-/low. The chain couples TRBV12-3 or TRBV12-4 to TRBJ1-2; D not certain. The sequenced sample was Tregs sorted from blood. The receptor comes from a female donor with breast cancer. The CDR3 loop is CASSLRDYGYTF. CDR3 coding DNA: TGTGCCAGCAGTTTGCGGGACTATGGCTACACCTTC.